This is a list of T cell receptor beta chains from one sample in a study of shared clonotypes between healthy human individuals. Repertoires were generated with immunoSEQ multiplex PCR, while TCRdb's copy carries only in-frame clones and drops some. The sample yields roughly 640,000 clones, less than 85% seen once. Sequencing input: memory CD4+ T cells sorted from blood. The receptors were sampled from a woman aged 25-40 years in good health. Both conserved end residues are part of each CDR3. Fields, in order: J gene, D gene, clone size, V gene, CDR3 DNA, CDR3 protein. The D gene is left open where the match is weak. Clone size is not always given. Where it is, it says once, few, many or a class for expanded clones.

TRBJ2-2	.	few	TRBV10-2	TGCGCCAGCAGTGCGGGACTCGCGAACACCGGGGAGCTGTTTTTT	CASSAGLANTGELFF
TRBJ2-1	TRBD1	.	TRBV6-1	TGTGCCAGCAGTGGACAGGGGGCGGTCAATGAGCAGTTCTTC	CASSGQGAVNEQFF
TRBJ2-1	.	.	TRBV7-2	TGTGCCAGCAGCTTAGTCGCCGTAGTCAGCAATGAGCAGTTCTTC	CASSLVAVVSNEQFF
TRBJ2-7	.	.	TRBV20-1	TGCAGTGCCGTTTCTTTAGGACAGCAGTACTTC	CSAVSLGQQYF
TRBJ2-6	.	once	TRBV27	TGTGCCAGCAGCTCCAATCACGGACGGAGCTTCTCTGGGGCCAACGTCCTGACTTTC	CASSSNHGRSFSGANVLTF
TRBJ2-2	.	.	TRBV4-1	TGCGCCAGCAGCAACAAGGCCGGGGAGCTGTTTTTT	CASSNKAGELFF
TRBJ2-6	.	few	TRBV29-1	TGCAGCGTTGAGCAGGGAGGTTTTGCTGGGGCCAACGTCCTGACTTTC	CSVEQGGFAGANVLTF
TRBJ2-2	.	many	TRBV6-5	TGTGCCAGCACCTCGACAGGGAACACCGGGGAGCTGTTTTTT	CASTSTGNTGELFF
TRBJ2-3	TRBD2	.	TRBV4-2	TGTGCCAGCAGCCAAGTAGCGGGGGGCAGGGGCACAGATACGCAGTATTTT	CASSQVAGGRGTDTQYF
TRBJ1-1	.	.	TRBV28	TGTGCCAGCAGTTTATCGACACGCGTAGGGTGGAGAGCTTTCTTT	CASSLSTRVGWRAFF